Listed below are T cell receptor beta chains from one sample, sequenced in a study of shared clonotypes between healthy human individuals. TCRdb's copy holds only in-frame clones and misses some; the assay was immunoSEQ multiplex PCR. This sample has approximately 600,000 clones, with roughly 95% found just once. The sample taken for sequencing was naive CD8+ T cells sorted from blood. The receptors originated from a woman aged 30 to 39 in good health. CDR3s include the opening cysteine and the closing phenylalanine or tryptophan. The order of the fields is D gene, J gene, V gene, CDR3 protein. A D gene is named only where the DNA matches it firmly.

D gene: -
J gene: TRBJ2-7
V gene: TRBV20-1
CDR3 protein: CSARVGAEQYF

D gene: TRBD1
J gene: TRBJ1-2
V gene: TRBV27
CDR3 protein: CASKTGASGYGYTF

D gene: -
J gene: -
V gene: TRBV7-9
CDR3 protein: CASSRGLAYEQYF

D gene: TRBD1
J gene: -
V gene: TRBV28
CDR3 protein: CATETGGYEQYF

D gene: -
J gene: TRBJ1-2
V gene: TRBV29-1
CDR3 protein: CSVVAEGDYGYTF

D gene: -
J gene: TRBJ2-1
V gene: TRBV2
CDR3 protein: CASRRTQGTYNEQFF

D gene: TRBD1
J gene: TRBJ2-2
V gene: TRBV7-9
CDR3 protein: CASSSPLGQGDTGELFF

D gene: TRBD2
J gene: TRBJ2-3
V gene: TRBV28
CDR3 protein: CASSLGLAGVGDTQYF

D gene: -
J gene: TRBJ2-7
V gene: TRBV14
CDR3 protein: CASSQEIGTYYEQYF

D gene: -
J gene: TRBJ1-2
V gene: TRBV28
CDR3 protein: CASSFEGANYGYTF

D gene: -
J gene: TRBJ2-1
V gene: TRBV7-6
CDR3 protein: CASSFGGSYNEQFF

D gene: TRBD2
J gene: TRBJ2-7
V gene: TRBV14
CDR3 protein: CASSQETSGAWEQYF

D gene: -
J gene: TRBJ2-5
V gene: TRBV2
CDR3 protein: CARKLDSQETQYF

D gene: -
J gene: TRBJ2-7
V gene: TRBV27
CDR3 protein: CASSFVDRYEQYF

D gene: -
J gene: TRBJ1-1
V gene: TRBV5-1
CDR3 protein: CASSLAWARQANTEAFF

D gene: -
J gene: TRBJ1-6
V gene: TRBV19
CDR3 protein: CASSIQQGLDSPLHF

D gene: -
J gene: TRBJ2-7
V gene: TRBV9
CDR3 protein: CASSVGAGRSYEQYF

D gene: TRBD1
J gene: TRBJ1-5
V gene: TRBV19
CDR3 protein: CASSIVVPGTGDGQPQHF

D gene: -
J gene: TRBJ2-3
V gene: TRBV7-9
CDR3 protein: CASSLAVAGDWTDTQYF

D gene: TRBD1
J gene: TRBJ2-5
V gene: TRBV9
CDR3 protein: CASSVGGTGQETQYF

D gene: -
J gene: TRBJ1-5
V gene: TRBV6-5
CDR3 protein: CASSYSLIQPQHF

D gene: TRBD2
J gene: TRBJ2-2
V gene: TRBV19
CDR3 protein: CASSIGEGSGELFF

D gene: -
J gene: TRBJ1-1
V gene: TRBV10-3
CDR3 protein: CAIAGSPGESIENTEAFF

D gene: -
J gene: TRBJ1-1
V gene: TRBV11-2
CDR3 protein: CASSSSEGGRLNTEAFF

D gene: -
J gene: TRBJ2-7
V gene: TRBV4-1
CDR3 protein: CASSDAYEQYF

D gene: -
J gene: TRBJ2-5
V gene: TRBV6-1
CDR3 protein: CASSEAEWAGETQYF

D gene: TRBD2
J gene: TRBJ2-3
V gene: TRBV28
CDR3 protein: CASSGTSETDTQYF

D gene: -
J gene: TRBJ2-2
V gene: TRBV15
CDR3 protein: CATSSRTVNTGELFF

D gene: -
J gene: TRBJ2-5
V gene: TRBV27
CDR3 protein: CASSIQGGLQETQYF

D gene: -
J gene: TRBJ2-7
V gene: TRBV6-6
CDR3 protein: CASSPGDSYEQYF

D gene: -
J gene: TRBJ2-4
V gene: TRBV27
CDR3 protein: CASGDNIQYF

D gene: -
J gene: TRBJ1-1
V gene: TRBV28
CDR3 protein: CAVDQAGTEAFF

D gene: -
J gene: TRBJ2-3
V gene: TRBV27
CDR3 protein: CASSFPSRPDTQYF

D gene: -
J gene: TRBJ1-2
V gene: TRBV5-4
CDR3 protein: CASVSQDYGYTF

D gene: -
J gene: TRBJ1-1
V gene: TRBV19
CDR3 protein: CASSAAGGNTEAFF

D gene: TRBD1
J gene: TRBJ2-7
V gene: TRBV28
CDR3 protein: CASSTGVSSYEQYF

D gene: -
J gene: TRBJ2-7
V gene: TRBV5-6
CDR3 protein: CASSLTGGRAHEQYF

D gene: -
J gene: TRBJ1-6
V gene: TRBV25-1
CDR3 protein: CASSGAIGAPLHF

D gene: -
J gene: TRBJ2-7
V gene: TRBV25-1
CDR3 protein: CASSVGHEQYF

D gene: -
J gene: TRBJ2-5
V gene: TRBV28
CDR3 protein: CASSPRGFQETQYF

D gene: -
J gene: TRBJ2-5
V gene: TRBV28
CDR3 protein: CASLRRGAETQYF